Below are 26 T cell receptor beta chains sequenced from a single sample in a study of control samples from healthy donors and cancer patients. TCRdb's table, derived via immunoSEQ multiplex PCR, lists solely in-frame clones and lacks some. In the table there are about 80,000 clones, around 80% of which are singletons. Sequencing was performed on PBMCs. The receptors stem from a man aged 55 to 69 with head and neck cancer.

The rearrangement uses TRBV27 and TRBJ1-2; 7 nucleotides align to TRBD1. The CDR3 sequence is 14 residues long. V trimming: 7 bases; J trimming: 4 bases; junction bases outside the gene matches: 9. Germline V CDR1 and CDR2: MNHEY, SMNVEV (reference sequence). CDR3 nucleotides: TGTGCCAGCACGCCCGGGACAGCTGGCTATGGCTACACCTTC. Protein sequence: CASTPGTAGYGYTF.

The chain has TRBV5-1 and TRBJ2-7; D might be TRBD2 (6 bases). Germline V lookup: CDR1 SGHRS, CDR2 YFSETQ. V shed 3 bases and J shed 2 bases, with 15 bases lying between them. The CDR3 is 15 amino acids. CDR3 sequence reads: CASSYLEGGTYEQYF. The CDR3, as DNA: TGCGCCAGCAGCTACCTAGAGGGAGGTACCTACGAGCAGTACTTC.

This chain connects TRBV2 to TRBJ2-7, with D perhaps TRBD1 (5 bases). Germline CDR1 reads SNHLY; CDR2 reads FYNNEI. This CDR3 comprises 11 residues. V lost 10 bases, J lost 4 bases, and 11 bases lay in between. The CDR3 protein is CATSRGYEQYF. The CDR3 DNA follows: TGTGCCACTAGTAGGGGATACGAGCAGTACTTC.

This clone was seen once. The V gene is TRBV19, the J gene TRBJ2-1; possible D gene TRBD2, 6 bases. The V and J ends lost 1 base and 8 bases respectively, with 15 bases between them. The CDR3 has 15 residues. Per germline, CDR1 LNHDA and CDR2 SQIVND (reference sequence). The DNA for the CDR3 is TGTGCCAGTAGTATAGGCGGGACCGCGCCGCATGAGCAGTTCTTC. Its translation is CASSIGGTAPHEQFF. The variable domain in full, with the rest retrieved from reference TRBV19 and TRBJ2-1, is DGGITQSPKYLFRKEGQNVTLSCEQNLNHDAMYWYRQDPGQGLRLIYYSQIVNDFQKGDIAEGYSVSREKKESFPLTVTSAQKNPTAFYLCASSIGGTAPHEQFFGPGTRLTVL.

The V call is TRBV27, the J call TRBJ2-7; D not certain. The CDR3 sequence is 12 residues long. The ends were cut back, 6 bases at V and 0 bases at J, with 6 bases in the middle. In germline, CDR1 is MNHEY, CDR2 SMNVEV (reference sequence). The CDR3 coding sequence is TGTGCCAGCAGGCCTAGCTCCTACGAGCAGTACTTC. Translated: CASRPSSYEQYF.

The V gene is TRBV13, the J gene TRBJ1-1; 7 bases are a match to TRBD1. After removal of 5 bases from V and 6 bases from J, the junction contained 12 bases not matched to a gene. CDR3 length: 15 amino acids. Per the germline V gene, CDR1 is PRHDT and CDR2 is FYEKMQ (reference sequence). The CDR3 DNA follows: TGTGCCAGCAGCAACGACAGGGTAAAACTGTCTGAAGCTTTCTTT. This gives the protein CASSNDRVKLSEAFF.

CDR3 amino acids: CSVEGTNSYEQYF. The CDR3 DNA reads TGCAGCGTTGAAGGGACTAACTCCTACGAGCAGTACTTC. The V gene is TRBV29-1, the J gene TRBJ2-7; tentative D call: TRBD2 (6 bases). The germline V gene encodes CDR1 SQVTM and CDR2 ANQGSEA. V was clipped by 1 base and J by 0 bases, with 7 bases between them. The CDR3 is 13 amino acids.

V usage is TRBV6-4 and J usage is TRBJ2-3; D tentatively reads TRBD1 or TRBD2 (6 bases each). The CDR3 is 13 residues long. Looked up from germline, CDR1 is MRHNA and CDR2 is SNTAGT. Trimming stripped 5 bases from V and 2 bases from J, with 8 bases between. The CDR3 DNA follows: TGTGCCAGCAGTTCGGGGGCCACAGATACGCAGTATTTT. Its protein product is CASSSGATDTQYF.

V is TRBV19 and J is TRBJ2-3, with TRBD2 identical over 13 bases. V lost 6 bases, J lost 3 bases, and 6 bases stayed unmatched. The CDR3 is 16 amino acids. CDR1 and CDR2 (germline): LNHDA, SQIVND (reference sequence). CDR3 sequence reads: CASRRTSGRGTDTQYF. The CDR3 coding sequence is TGTGCCAGTAGGAGGACTAGCGGGAGAGGGACAGATACGCAGTATTTT.

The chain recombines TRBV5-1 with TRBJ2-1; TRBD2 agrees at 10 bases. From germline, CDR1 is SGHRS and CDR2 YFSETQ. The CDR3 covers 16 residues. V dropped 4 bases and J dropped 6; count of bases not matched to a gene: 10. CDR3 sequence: CASSLTTSGNFNEQFF. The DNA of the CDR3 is TGCGCCAGCAGCCTCACAACTAGCGGGAACTTCAATGAGCAGTTCTTC.

DNA for the CDR3: TGTGCCAGTAGTATAGATCCGGGGGCAGGGACACGGGAGACCCAGTACTTC. Translating it yields CASSIDPGAGTRETQYF. The rearrangement uses TRBV19 and TRBJ2-5; the D gene could be TRBD1 or TRBD2 (6 bases each). The CDR3 covers 17 residues. V was trimmed by 0 bases and J by 5 bases, leaving 19 bases between them. CDR1 and CDR2 from the germline V gene are LNHDA and SQIVND (reference sequence).

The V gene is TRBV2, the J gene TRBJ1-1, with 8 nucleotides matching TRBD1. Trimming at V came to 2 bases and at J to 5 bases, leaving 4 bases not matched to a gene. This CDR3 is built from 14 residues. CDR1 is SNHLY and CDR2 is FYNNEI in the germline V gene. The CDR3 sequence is CASSENRGGTEAFF. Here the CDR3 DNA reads TGTGCCAGCAGTGAAAACAGGGGGGGGACTGAAGCTTTCTTT.

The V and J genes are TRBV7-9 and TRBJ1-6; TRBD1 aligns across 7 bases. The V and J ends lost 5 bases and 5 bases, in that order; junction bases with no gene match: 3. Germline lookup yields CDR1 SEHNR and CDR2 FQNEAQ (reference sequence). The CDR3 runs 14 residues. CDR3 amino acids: CASSQGVNNSPLHF. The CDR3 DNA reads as TGTGCCAGCAGCCAGGGGGTGAATAATTCACCCCTCCACTTT.

CDR3 in amino acids: CASSQRDPTYEQYF. For the CDR3, the DNA is TGTGCCAGCAGCCAGCGGGACCCCACCTACGAGCAGTACTTC. The chain carries TRBV28 and TRBJ2-7, with 7 bases identical to TRBD2. CDR1 MDHEN and CDR2 SYDVKM come from the germline V gene. V shed 6 bases, J shed 2 bases, and the junction held 7 bases outside the gene matches. The CDR3 sequence is 14 residues long.

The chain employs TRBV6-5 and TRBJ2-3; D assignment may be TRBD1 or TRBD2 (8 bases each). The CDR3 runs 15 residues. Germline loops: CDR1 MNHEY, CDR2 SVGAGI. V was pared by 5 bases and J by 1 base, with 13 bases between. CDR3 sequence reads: CASSRGGQGTDTQYF. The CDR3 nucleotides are TGTGCCAGCAGTCGGGGGGGACAGGGCACAGATACGCAGTATTTT.

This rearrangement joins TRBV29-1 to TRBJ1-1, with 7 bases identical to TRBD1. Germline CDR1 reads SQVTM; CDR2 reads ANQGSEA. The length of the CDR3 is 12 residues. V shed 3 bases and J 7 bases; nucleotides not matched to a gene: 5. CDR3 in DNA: TGCAGCGTTGAGGTGACAGGGAGTGAAGCTTTCTTT. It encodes CSVEVTGSEAFF.

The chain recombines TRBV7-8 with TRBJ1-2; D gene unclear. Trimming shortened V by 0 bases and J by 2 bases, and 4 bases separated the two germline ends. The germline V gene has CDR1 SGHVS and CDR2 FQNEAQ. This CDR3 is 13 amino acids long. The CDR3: CASSLAPNYGYTF. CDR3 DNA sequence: TGTGCCAGCAGCTTAGCGCCAAACTATGGCTACACCTTC.

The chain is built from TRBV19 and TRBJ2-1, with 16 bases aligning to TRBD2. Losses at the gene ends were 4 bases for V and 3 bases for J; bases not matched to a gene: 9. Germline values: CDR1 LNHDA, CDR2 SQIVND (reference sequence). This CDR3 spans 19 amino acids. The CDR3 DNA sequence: TGTGCCAGTAGTAAGGGACTAGCGGGAGGGTACCGCTTCTACAATGAGCAGTTCTTC. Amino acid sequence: CASSKGLAGGYRFYNEQFF.

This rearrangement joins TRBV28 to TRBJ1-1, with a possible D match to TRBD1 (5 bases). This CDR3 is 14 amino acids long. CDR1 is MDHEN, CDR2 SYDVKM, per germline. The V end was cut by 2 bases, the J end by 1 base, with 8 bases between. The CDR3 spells CASSLTGGNTEAFF. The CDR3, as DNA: TGTGCCAGCAGTTTAACCGGGGGGAACACTGAAGCTTTCTTT.

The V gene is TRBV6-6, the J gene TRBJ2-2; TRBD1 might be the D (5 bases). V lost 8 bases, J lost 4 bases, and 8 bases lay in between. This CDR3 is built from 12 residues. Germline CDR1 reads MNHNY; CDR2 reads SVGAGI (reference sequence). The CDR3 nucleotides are TGTGCCAGCCGTAGGGGCACCGGGGAGCTGTTTTTT. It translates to CASRRGTGELFF.

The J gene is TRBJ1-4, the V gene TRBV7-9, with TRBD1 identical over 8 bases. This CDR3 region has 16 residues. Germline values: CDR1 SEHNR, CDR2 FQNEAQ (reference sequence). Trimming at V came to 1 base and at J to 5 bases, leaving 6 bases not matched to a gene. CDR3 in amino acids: CASSLGFRGLNEKLFF. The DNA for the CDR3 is TGTGCCAGCAGCTTAGGGTTCAGGGGGCTGAATGAAAAACTGTTTTTT.

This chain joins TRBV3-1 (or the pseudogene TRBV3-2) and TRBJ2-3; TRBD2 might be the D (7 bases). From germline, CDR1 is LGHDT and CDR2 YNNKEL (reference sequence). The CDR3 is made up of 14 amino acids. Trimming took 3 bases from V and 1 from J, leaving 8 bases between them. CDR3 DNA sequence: TGTGCCAGCAGCCAGCGGGGGCGCACAGATACGCAGTATTTT. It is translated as CASSQRGRTDTQYF.

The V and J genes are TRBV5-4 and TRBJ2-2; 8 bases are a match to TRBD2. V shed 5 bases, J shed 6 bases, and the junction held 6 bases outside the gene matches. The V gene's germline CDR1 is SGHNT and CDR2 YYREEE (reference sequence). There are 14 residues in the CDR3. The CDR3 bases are TGTGCCAGCAGATCCGGGACTAGGTCCGGGGAGCTGTTTTTT. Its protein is CASRSGTRSGELFF. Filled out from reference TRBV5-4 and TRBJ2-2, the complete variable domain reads ETGVTQSPTHLIKTRGQQVTLRCSSQSGHNTVSWYQQALGQGPQFIFQYYREEENGRGNFPPRFSGLQFPNYSSELNVNALELDDSALYLCASRSGTRSGELFFGEGSRLTVL.

DNA for the CDR3: TGTGCCAGCAGCTTAGGGGGCTACGAGACCCAGTACTTC. Translated: CASSLGGYETQYF. The rearrangement uses TRBV11-2 and TRBJ2-5, with D tentatively TRBD1 (5 bases). The germline V and J ends were trimmed by 1 base and 5 bases, with 8 bases remaining between them. Looked up from germline, CDR1 is SGHAT and CDR2 is FQNNGV. This CDR3 has 13 amino acids. Full variable domain (remainder filled in from reference TRBV11-2 and TRBJ2-5): EAGVAQSPRYKIIEKRQSVAFWCNPISGHATLYWYQQILGQGPKLLIQFQNNGVVDDSQLPKDRFSAERLKGVDSTLKIQPAKLEDSAVYLCASSLGGYETQYFGPGTRLLVL.

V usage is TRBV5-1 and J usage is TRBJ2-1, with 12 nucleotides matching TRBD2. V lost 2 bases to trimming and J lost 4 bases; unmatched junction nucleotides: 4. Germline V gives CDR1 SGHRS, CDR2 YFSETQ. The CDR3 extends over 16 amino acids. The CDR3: CASSFATSGRYNEQFF. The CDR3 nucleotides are TGCGCCAGCAGCTTCGCGACTAGCGGGAGATACAATGAGCAGTTCTTC.

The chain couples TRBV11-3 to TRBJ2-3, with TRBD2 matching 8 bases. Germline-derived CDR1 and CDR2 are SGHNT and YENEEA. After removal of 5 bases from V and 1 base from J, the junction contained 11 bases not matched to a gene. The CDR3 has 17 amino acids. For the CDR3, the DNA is TGTGCCAGCAGCCTCCGGGGACAAGCGGGAGGCACAGATACGCAGTATTTT. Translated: CASSLRGQAGGTDTQYF.